Given below is one T cell receptor beta chain in context. The record originates from a study of blood T cell repertoires in COVID-19. As for the study in general: The United States, Italy and Spain provided the acute and convalescent COVID-19 samples. PBMCs, B-cell-depleted T cells, or T cells were the source of the cDNA or gDNA that made up the material.

CDR1 and CDR2 (germline): WNHNN, SYGVQD (reference sequence). V lost 2 bases to trimming and J lost 2 bases; unmatched junction nucleotides: 6. This CDR3 comprises 15 residues. Methods used by the authors: Cell counts per sample came from amplifying reference gene primers. Method: immunoSEQ multiplex PCR; TCRdb's copy keeps in-frame clones and lacks some. That table gives V, J and clone size, and the DNA gave D and trimming. Of around 150,000 clones in the sample, over 85% were seen once. The TCR sequence derives from a woman aged 50 to 60 with acute or convalescent COVID-19. The specimen sequenced was peripheral blood. This rearrangement joins TRBV10-1 to TRBJ2-7, with TRBD2 matching over 7 bases. CDR3 region: CASSEAGVGAYEQYF. The CDR3 nucleotides are TGCGCCAGCAGTGAGGCGGGAGTTGGAGCCTACGAGCAGTACTTC.